These 32 T cell receptor beta chains were sequenced from one sample in a study of blood T cell repertoires in COVID-19 (dated by TCRdb to the early 2020s). To prepare the library, the immunoSEQ multiplex PCR assay was applied. TCRdb holds this immuneACCESS table with in-frame rearrangements only. Some clones are missing; in checked studies, unresolved V genes explain under half, and the rest has no known cause. This sample gives around 290,000 clones in total; about 89% of them show up just once. Approximately 8.1% of the sample lies in the top ten. Sequencing was performed on peripheral blood. All receptors come from a woman aged 50 to 60 who had recovered from COVID-19.

The chain has TRBV3-1 (or the pseudogene TRBV3-2) and TRBJ2-3; no definite D call. Germline CDR1 LGHDT, CDR2 YNNKEL (reference sequence). CDR3 length equals 13 residues. The ends were cut back, 4 bases at V and 5 bases at J, with 10 bases in the middle. As DNA, the CDR3 is TGTGCCAGCAGCCCGGCGGCCGAAGATACGCAGTATTTT. Residues: CASSPAAEDTQYF.

The genes are TRBV9 and TRBJ1-5; D perhaps matches TRBD1 (5 bases). CDR1 SGDLS and CDR2 YYNGEE come from the germline V gene. CDR3 length: 13 residues. The V and J ends lost 2 bases and 6 bases respectively, with 9 bases between them. The chain's CDR3 is CASSVGEGQPQHF. The CDR3, as DNA: TGTGCCAGCAGCGTGGGGGAGGGTCAGCCCCAGCATTTT.

V is TRBV7-2 and J is TRBJ1-2; no reliable D call. This CDR3 contains 13 residues. Trimming cost V 3 bases and J 5 bases, with 10 bases left between them. Germline assignment: CDR1 SGHTA and CDR2 FQGNSA. As DNA, the CDR3 is TGTGCCAGCAGCTTGGGCAGCTTTTATGGCTACACCTTC. Protein product: CASSLGSFYGYTF.

The chain links TRBV11-2 to TRBJ1-3, with D tentatively TRBD1 (6 bases). The germline V gene encodes CDR1 SGHAT and CDR2 FQNNGV. The CDR3 covers 17 residues. Trimming left V 5 bases short and J 4 bases short, with 21 bases between. Written as DNA, the CDR3 is TGTGCCAGCAGCCTCGTAGGGGGATCAGTTGTCGGAAACACCATATATTTT. Translated: CASSLVGGSVVGNTIYF.

This clone was seen only once. The rearrangement joins TRBV9 to TRBJ1-1; TRBD1 is a possible D gene (5 bases). The CDR3 is made up of 14 amino acids. In germline, CDR1 is SGDLS, CDR2 YYNGEE. Trimming took off 4 bases at V and 2 bases at J, with 12 bases between the two ends. This chain's CDR3 is CASSLTDTNTEAFF. CDR3 bases: TGTGCCAGCAGCCTGACAGATACTAACACTGAAGCTTTCTTT. The complete variable domain, with remaining parts taken from reference TRBV9 and TRBJ1-1, reads DSGVTQTPKHLITATGQRVTLRCSPRSGDLSVYWYQQSLDQGLQFLIQYYNGEERAKGNILERFSAQQFPDLHSELNLSSLELGDSALYFCASSLTDTNTEAFFGQGTRLTVV.

The genes are TRBV11-3 and TRBJ2-7, with D possibly matching TRBD1 (5 bases). V lost 1 base and J 6 bases, leaving 10 bases between the germline ends. The CDR3 contains 13 residues. Germline CDR1 reads SGHNT; CDR2 reads YENEEA. The CDR3 bases are TGTGCCAGCAGCTTAGCGCCCCAGGGCGAGCAGTACTTC. Amino acids: CASSLAPQGEQYF.

This clone has just one count. The chain couples TRBV4-1 to TRBJ1-1; TRBD1 matches at 10 bases. The CDR3 totals 17 residues. Germline CDR1 is MGHRA and CDR2 is YSYEKL. After removal of 3 bases from V and 5 bases from J, the junction contained 12 bases not matched to a gene. CDR3 DNA: TGCGCCAGCAGCCAGTCCCGGGACAGGGGCCGGAAGACTGAAGCTTTCTTT. Its translation is CASSQSRDRGRKTEAFF.

This chain uses TRBV18 with TRBJ2-5, with 7 bases aligning to TRBD1. The junction had 14 bases not matched to a gene; V was cut back by 8 bases and J by 5 bases. The CDR3 length is 15 residues. Germline loops: CDR1 KGHSH, CDR2 LQKENI. CDR3 amino acids: CASNVQGLHSETQYF. CDR3 nucleotides: TGTGCCAGCAATGTACAGGGGCTCCACTCCGAGACCCAGTACTTC.

The V call is TRBV24-1, the J call TRBJ1-2; 8 positions agree with TRBD1. Germline V gene lookup returns CDR1 KGHDR and CDR2 SFDVKD. V was pared by 4 bases and J by 7 bases, with 10 bases of the junction left unmatched. The CDR3 extends over 15 amino acids. CDR3 protein: CATSDPGGAGSGYTF. CDR3 DNA sequence: TGTGCCACCAGTGACCCAGGGGGCGCCGGGTCTGGCTACACCTTC.

Remarks on this clone: One end of the junction is discordant with germline, which a read error may explain. The sample carries other DNA sequences with the same CDR3. This chain links TRBV12-3 or TRBV12-4 with TRBJ2-5; 11 bases fit TRBD2. The CDR3 runs to 13 residues. The CDR3 spells CASSLAGGETQYF. CDR3 nucleotide sequence: TGTGCCAGCAGTCTAGCGGGGGGTGAGACCCAGTACTTC.

The gene calls are TRBV5-5 and TRBJ2-5; 7 bases agree with TRBD1. Germline CDR1 is SGHKS and CDR2 is YYEKEE (reference sequence). The CDR3 totals 14 residues. The V segment lost 4 bases and the J segment 5 bases; nucleotides outside the gene matches: 8. The CDR3 coding sequence is TGTGCCAGCAGCCCTAACGACAGGGTTGAGACCCAGTACTTC. This gives the protein CASSPNDRVETQYF.

The genes are TRBV5-6 and TRBJ1-5; D may be TRBD1 (5 bases). Germline loops: CDR1 SGHDT, CDR2 YYEEEE. V lost 3 bases to trimming and J lost 3 bases, with 19 bases between them. This CDR3 region has 17 residues. In nucleotides, the CDR3 is TGTGCCAGCAGCTCGTCGAACTCAGGGATTAACAATCAGCCCCAGCATTTT. It yields the protein CASSSSNSGINNQPQHF.

The J gene is TRBJ2-5, the V gene TRBV4-1; 11 bases are a match to TRBD2. Trimming cost V 2 bases and J 4 bases; bases outside gene matches: 6. The germline CDR1 and CDR2 sequences are MGHRA and YSYEKL. This CDR3 spans 16 amino acids. Here the CDR3 DNA reads TGCGCCAGCAGCCAACCCCTCCTAGCGGGAGGAGAGACCCAGTACTTC. This codes for CASSQPLLAGGETQYF.

The gene calls are TRBV2 and TRBJ2-7; 8 nucleotides agree with TRBD1. CDR1 and CDR2 (germline): SNHLY, FYNNEI. Unmatched junction bases numbered 9, after V lost 5 bases and J lost 6 bases. The CDR3 totals 14 residues. The CDR3 is CASSRRQGPGEQYF. Written as DNA, the CDR3 is TGTGCCAGCAGTAGAAGACAGGGGCCGGGCGAGCAGTACTTC.

The DNA of the CDR3 is TGTGCCAGCAGCCTCGGACTAGCGGGAGCTTCCTACAATGAGCAGTTCTTC. Residues: CASSLGLAGASYNEQFF. The rearrangement uses TRBV5-4 and TRBJ2-1, with 13 bases that match TRBD2. With 4 bases clipped from V and 1 base from J, the junction kept 5 bases outside the gene matches. Germline lookup yields CDR1 SGHNT and CDR2 YYREEE (reference sequence). This CDR3 contains 17 residues.

The gene calls are TRBV7-7 and TRBJ1-2, with D possibly TRBD1 on 6 matching bases. The CDR3 consists of 13 residues. The V end was cut by 2 bases, the J end by 8 bases, with 12 bases between. The germline gives CDR1 SSHAT, CDR2 FNYEAQ (reference sequence). Written as DNA, the CDR3 is TGTGCCAGCAGCTTAAAGGGGGGGGTAGGCTACACCTTC. Its translation is CASSLKGGVGYTF.

This chain uses TRBV24-1 with TRBJ2-7; 8 bases fit TRBD1. Germline V CDR1 and CDR2: KGHDR, SFDVKD. This CDR3 comprises 15 residues. After removal of 2 bases from V and 3 bases from J, the junction contained 5 bases not matched to a gene. The chain's CDR3 is CATSDSGQGIYEQYF. The CDR3 nucleotides are TGTGCCACCAGTGATTCCGGACAGGGCATCTACGAGCAGTACTTC.

The chain couples TRBV27 to TRBJ2-5; D may be TRBD1 (6 bases). There are 14 residues in the CDR3. Trimming cost V 6 bases and J 5 bases, with 16 bases left between them. Germline-derived CDR1 and CDR2 are MNHEY and SMNVEV (reference sequence). DNA of the CDR3: TGTGCCAGCAGGGGGCCAGGGGCAGCGGAGACCCAGTACTTC. Amino acids: CASRGPGAAETQYF.

The rearrangement uses TRBV5-1 and TRBJ2-3; 9 nucleotides align to TRBD2. V was clipped by 4 bases and J by 3 bases; unmatched bases: 6. The length of the CDR3 is 15 residues. Germline V lookup: CDR1 SGHRS, CDR2 YFSETQ. This CDR3 reads CASSPGLARTDTQYF. The CDR3 coding sequence is TGCGCCAGCAGCCCCGGACTAGCGCGGACAGATACGCAGTATTTT.

The V and J genes are TRBV6-1 and TRBJ1-2; D gene unclear. Germline CDR1 reads MNHNS; CDR2 reads SASEGT. The CDR3 has 14 amino acids. The V gene lost 0 bases and the J gene lost 3 bases, with 8 bases spanning the gap. CDR3 sequence: CASSEAGRDYGYTF. The CDR3 DNA is TGTGCCAGCAGTGAAGCGGGTCGGGACTATGGCTACACCTTC.

The V and J genes are TRBV11-1 and TRBJ2-3; 11 nucleotides align to TRBD2. After removal of 6 bases from V and 2 bases from J, the junction contained 4 bases not matched to a gene. The length of the CDR3 is 15 residues. The V gene's germline CDR1 is SGHAT and CDR2 FQDESV (reference sequence). CDR3 in amino acids: CASSFSGRVTDTQYF. In DNA form, the CDR3 reads TGTGCCAGCAGTTTTAGCGGGAGGGTCACAGATACGCAGTATTTT.

This clone was detected only a few times. The chain carries TRBV9 and TRBJ1-6; 7 bases fit TRBD1. With 4 bases clipped from V and 7 bases from J, the junction kept 8 bases outside the gene matches. The CDR3 contains 15 residues. Germline V lookup: CDR1 SGDLS, CDR2 YYNGEE. The DNA of the CDR3 is TGTGCCAGCAGCAGACCCGGGACAGAGAATTCACCCCTCCACTTT. Protein product: CASSRPGTENSPLHF. The full variable domain, rest sourced from reference TRBV9 and TRBJ1-6, is DSGVTQTPKHLITATGQRVTLRCSPRSGDLSVYWYQQSLDQGLQFLIQYYNGEERAKGNILERFSAQQFPDLHSELNLSSLELGDSALYFCASSRPGTENSPLHFGNGTRLTVT.

J is TRBJ2-7 and V is TRBV28; 10 bases align to TRBD1. The germline V gene encodes CDR1 MDHEN and CDR2 SYDVKM. CDR3 length: 13 amino acids. Trimming took 11 bases from V and 1 from J; bases not matched to a gene: 5. CDR3 nucleotide sequence: TGTGCCGCCCAGGACAGGGGGTCCTACGAGCAGTACTTC. The encoded protein is CAAQDRGSYEQYF.

The chain joins TRBV18 to TRBJ2-5; D gene uncertain. Trimming removed 2 bases at V and 5 bases at J, with 6 bases between. This CDR3 has 12 amino acids. Per germline, CDR1 KGHSH and CDR2 LQKENI. CDR3 region: CASSPNAETQYF. For the CDR3, the DNA is TGTGCCAGCTCACCAAATGCGGAGACCCAGTACTTC. Full variable domain (missing parts from reference TRBV18 and TRBJ2-5): NAGVMQNPRHLVRRRGQEARLRCSPMKGHSHVYWYRQLPEEGLKFMVYLQKENIIDESGMPKERFSAEFPKEGPSILRIQQVVRGDSAAYFCASSPNAETQYFGPGTRLLVL.

This clone was counted between two and nine times. This rearrangement joins TRBV30 to TRBJ2-7; 7 nucleotides match TRBD2. The V gene end was trimmed by 6 bases and the J gene end by 4 bases; junction bases not matched to a gene: 9. The CDR3 consists of 13 residues. The germline V gene encodes CDR1 GTSNPN and CDR2 SVGIG (reference sequence). This chain's CDR3 is CACMWRESYEQYF. CDR3 sequence (DNA): TGTGCCTGTATGTGGCGGGAGTCGTACGAGCAGTACTTC.

This clone has only a few counts. The V and J genes are TRBV7-9 and TRBJ2-3; possible D gene TRBD2, 5 bases. In germline, CDR1 is SEHNR, CDR2 FQNEAQ (reference sequence). Trimming took 7 bases from V and 0 from J, leaving 11 bases between them. The CDR3 length is 14 residues. The CDR3 region is CASTLEGSTDTQYF. The CDR3 coding sequence is TGTGCCAGCACCCTCGAGGGCAGCACAGATACGCAGTATTTT.

The chain carries TRBV19 and TRBJ1-1, with TRBD1 matching 7 bases. In germline, CDR1 is LNHDA, CDR2 SQIVND (reference sequence). V gave up 4 bases and J gave up 0 bases; unmatched junction bases: 8. CDR3 length: 16 amino acids. The CDR3 spells CASSTASRGLNTEAFF. The DNA for the CDR3 is TGTGCCAGTAGTACGGCAAGCAGGGGGTTGAACACTGAAGCTTTCTTT.

The genes are TRBV7-8 and TRBJ1-2, with TRBD1 identical over 8 bases. With V trimmed by 3 bases and J by 1 base, 4 bases remained unmatched. Germline CDR1 SGHVS, CDR2 FQNEAQ. There are 15 residues in the CDR3. The CDR3 region is CASSLSGQGNYGYTF. CDR3 nucleotide sequence: TGTGCCAGCAGCTTGTCCGGACAGGGTAACTATGGCTACACCTTC.

Only one count was recorded for this clone. V and J are TRBV9 and TRBJ2-3; 8 bases line up with TRBD2. The CDR3 is made up of 15 amino acids. Germline CDR1 and CDR2: SGDLS and YYNGEE. Unmatched junction bases numbered 4, after V lost 2 bases and J lost 2 bases. The CDR3 coding sequence is TGTGCCAGCAGCGTCCGGGGGGGCGCCACAGATACGCAGTATTTT. Translated: CASSVRGGATDTQYF.

The chain links TRBV28 to TRBJ2-7; 8 positions match TRBD2. Germline lookup yields CDR1 MDHEN and CDR2 SYDVKM. CDR3 length: 15 residues. With V trimmed by 5 bases and J by 2 bases, 8 bases remained unmatched. Here the CDR3 DNA reads TGTGCCAGCAGTCATGGACTAGCTGAGCCCTACGAGCAGTACTTC. Amino acid sequence: CASSHGLAEPYEQYF.

The chain uses TRBV5-1 and TRBJ2-7; 8 nucleotides line up with TRBD2. This CDR3 has 18 amino acids. Germline V gene sequence: CDR1 SGHRS, CDR2 YFSETQ. With 1 base clipped from V and 7 bases from J, the junction kept 19 bases outside the gene matches. The CDR3 region has the DNA TGCGCCAGCAGCTTGATTGGGGTAGCGGGACTACTCAAGAAGGAGCAGTACTTC. It translates to CASSLIGVAGLLKKEQYF.

In its sample, this clone was seen once. The CDR3 bases are TGCGCCAGCAGCCAAGCGGCAGGGGTCTACGAGCAGTACTTC. It yields the protein CASSQAAGVYEQYF. V gene TRBV4-1 combines with J gene TRBJ2-7, with D perhaps TRBD1 (6 bases). V was pared by 1 base and J by 3 bases, with 10 bases between. This CDR3 is 14 amino acids long. CDR1 MGHRA and CDR2 YSYEKL come from the germline V gene.